Below are 21 T cell receptor beta chains sequenced from a single sample in a study of CD8+CD57+ T cells in acquired aplastic anemia. Profiling that covered TCR beta VDJ and CDR3 relied on genomic DNA as its template. TCRdb fed the reads into MiXCR, producing one record per CDR3 protein. The sample has 150,000 to 200,000 distinct CDR3 sequences, more than 45% seen once; the top ten hold approximately 3%. All patients picked for sequencing had shown, by flow cytometry, an expansion of CD8+CD57+ cells. Sample: sorted CD4+, CD8+, or CD8+CD57+ T cells (not recorded which) from PBMCs. These receptors all stem from a human donor with aplastic anemia.

The chain carries TRBV28 and TRBJ2-5; the D gene could be TRBD1 or TRBD2 (6 bases each). CDR3 size: 17 residues. The germline V gene has CDR1 MDHEN and CDR2 SYDVKM. V lost 5 bases and J lost 1, with 20 bases in between. This chain's CDR3 is CASSASGGGGPQETQYF. CDR3 DNA sequence: TGTGCCAGCAGTGCGTCCGGGGGTGGGGGGCCCCAAGAGACCCAGTACTTC.

This clonotype has ten or more counts. CDR3 sequence (DNA): TGTGCCACCAGCAGAGAAGGGTTAGGGGCCAAAAACATTCAGTACTTC. Its translation: CATSREGLGAKNIQYF. The chain carries TRBV15 and TRBJ2-4; D remains ambiguous. The ends were cut back, 0 bases at V and 1 base at J, with 10 bases in the middle. CDR1 is LNHNV, CDR2 YYDKDF, per germline (reference sequence). This CDR3 is built from 16 residues.

The chain couples TRBV2 to TRBJ1-1; D unresolved. The CDR3 contains 12 residues. Trimming cost V 7 bases and J 0 bases, with 6 bases left between them. The germline V gene has CDR1 SNHLY and CDR2 FYNNEI. The CDR3 is CASKIMNTEAFF. In nucleotides, the CDR3 is TGTGCCAGCAAGATTATGAACACTGAAGCTTTCTTT.

The CDR3 spells CASSLGTGRDNEQFF. The CDR3 DNA follows: TGTGCCAGCAGCTTAGGAACAGGGAGGGACAATGAGCAGTTCTTC. The chain combines TRBV7-8 with TRBJ2-1; D may be TRBD2 (7 bases). This CDR3 spans 15 amino acids. Germline V gene lookup returns CDR1 SGHVS and CDR2 FQNEAQ. V was shortened by 1 base and J by 5 bases, with 12 bases between the two germline ends.

With regard to this clonotype: An end of the junction differs from the germline gene, which may be a read error. V is TRBV24-1 and J is TRBJ1-1; 7 nucleotides match TRBD1. The germline CDR1 and CDR2 sequences are KGHDR and SFDVKD. The CDR3 length is 12 residues. As DNA, the CDR3 is TGTGCCAGCAGTGATGCAGGGGGGGGAGCTTTCTTT. It specifies CASSDAGGGAFF.

This chain links TRBV13 with TRBJ2-5; 9 nucleotides agree with TRBD2. Losses at the gene ends were 6 bases for V and 5 bases for J; bases not matched to a gene: 13. The CDR3 is made up of 16 amino acids. Germline lookup yields CDR1 PRHDT and CDR2 FYEKMQ (reference sequence). The CDR3 region has the DNA TGTGCCAGCAGTTACTTACGCGGGGGGGCAACGGAGACCCAGTACTTC. It encodes CASSYLRGGATETQYF.

The chain couples TRBV13 to TRBJ2-7, with 8 bases matching TRBD1. Germline V gives CDR1 PRHDT, CDR2 FYEKMQ (reference sequence). This CDR3 has 19 residues. The trim removed 5 bases at V and 1 base at J, leaving 19 bases unmatched. This CDR3 is CASSILPPGQGAASYEQYF. DNA of the CDR3: TGTGCCAGCAGCATACTCCCACCAGGGCAGGGGGCGGCATCCTACGAGCAGTACTTC.

This clonotype has just a few counts. This chain joins TRBV11-2 and TRBJ2-4, with D perhaps matching TRBD1 (5 bases). The germline V and J ends were trimmed by 5 bases and 0 bases, with 14 bases remaining between them. CDR3 size: 16 residues. The germline V gene encodes CDR1 SGHAT and CDR2 FQNNGV. For the CDR3, the DNA is TGTGCCAGCAGCCATGGACACGGTCCAGCCAAAAACATTCAGTACTTC. As protein: CASSHGHGPAKNIQYF.

Details on this clonotype: The germline gene is not matched at one end of the junction; a read error may be the cause. V usage is TRBV19 and J usage is TRBJ2-1; TRBD2 agrees at 7 bases. This CDR3 has 15 residues. Germline V gene lookup returns CDR1 LNHDA and CDR2 SQIVND (reference sequence). The CDR3 is CASSESGITYNEQLF. The CDR3 bases are TGTGCCAGTAGTGAAAGCGGGATAACCTACAATGAGCAGCTCTTC.

This chain connects TRBV6-4 to TRBJ2-2, with a possible D match to TRBD1 (5 bases). The CDR3 is 13 residues long. Germline CDR1 is MRHNA and CDR2 is SNTAGT. Trimming removed 2 bases at V and 7 bases at J, with 8 bases between. CDR3 coding DNA: TGTGCCAGCAGTGACCAGGGTGTCGGGGAGCTGTTTTTT. Residues: CASSDQGVGELFF.

This clonotype was observed at least ten times. The rearrangement links TRBV12-5 to TRBJ1-5; D gene ambiguous. Germline V gene sequence: CDR1 LGHNT, CDR2 FRNRAP. This CDR3 has 11 amino acids. Trimming left V 7 bases short and J 5 bases short, with 6 bases between. CDR3 nucleotide sequence: TGTGCTAGTGTATTTTATCAGCCCCAGCATTTT. It specifies CASVFYQPQHF.

At least ten counts were recorded for this clonotype. The chain has TRBV19 and TRBJ2-3, with 8 bases that match TRBD2. The CDR3 extends over 15 amino acids. CDR1 and CDR2 from the germline V gene are LNHDA and SQIVND (reference sequence). The ends lost 7 bases at V and 4 bases at J; junction bases unmatched: 10. In DNA form, the CDR3 reads TGTGCCAGTACGTGGGCGGGAGGAATTCCAGATACGCAGTATTTT. Translated, it gives CASTWAGGIPDTQYF.

The chain is built from TRBV5-1 and TRBJ1-1, with TRBD1 identical over 8 bases. The germline V gene has CDR1 SGHRS and CDR2 YFSETQ. V gave up 4 bases and J gave up 5 bases; unmatched junction bases: 4. This CDR3 has 13 amino acids. CDR3 DNA: TGCGCCAGCAGCACGGACAGGGCGACTGAAGCTTTCTTT. It encodes CASSTDRATEAFF.

V gene TRBV9 combines with J gene TRBJ1-6; no clear D gene. The CDR3 consists of 16 residues. The germline V gene encodes CDR1 SGDLS and CDR2 YYNGEE. Trimming removed 1 base at V and 2 bases at J, with 10 bases between. CDR3 loop: CASSVYREAYNSPLHF. In DNA form, the CDR3 reads TGTGCCAGCAGCGTATATAGGGAGGCCTATAATTCACCCCTCCACTTT.

This clonotype is a singleton in its sample. The chain recombines TRBV20-1 with TRBJ2-1, with 7 bases identical to TRBD2. Germline lookup yields CDR1 DFQATT and CDR2 SNEGSKA (reference sequence). CDR3 length: 15 amino acids. V lost 0 bases and J lost 7; bases outside the gene matches: 9. The CDR3 nucleotides are TGCAGTGCTAGAGATCCCGTGCTAGCGGTAAATGAGCAGTTCTTC. Protein: CSARDPVLAVNEQFF.

The chain joins TRBV19 to TRBJ1-1, with 8 positions matching TRBD1. The CDR3 extends over 16 amino acids. V was clipped by 4 bases and J by 1 base; unmatched bases: 8. The germline CDR1 and CDR2 sequences are LNHDA and SQIVND (reference sequence). DNA for the CDR3: TGTGCCAGTAGTACGCTTAGGACAGGGTGGAACACTGAAGCTTTCTTT. Encoded protein: CASSTLRTGWNTEAFF.

The J gene is TRBJ1-3, the V gene TRBV9; the D gene is possibly TRBD1 (5 bases). Trimming cost V 0 bases and J 8 bases, with 9 bases left between them. The V gene's germline CDR1 is SGDLS and CDR2 YYNGEE. The CDR3 covers 13 residues. This chain's CDR3 is CASSVEGADTIYF. CDR3 DNA sequence: TGTGCCAGCAGCGTAGAAGGGGCGGACACCATATATTTT.

As for this clonotype: Possible read error: a much larger clone is one base away. The V call is TRBV5-1, the J call TRBJ2-2, with a tentative D call TRBD2 (5 bases). Germline V CDR1 and CDR2: SGHRS, YFSETQ. The CDR3 covers 14 residues. In DNA, the CDR3 is TGCGCCAGCAGCTTGGAGGGCCGCACCGGGGAGCCGTTTTTT. Protein: CASSLEGRTGEPFF. The full variable domain, in which reference TRBV5-1 and TRBJ2-2 provide the parts outside the CDR3, is KAGVTQTPRYLIKTRGQQVTLSCSPISGHRSVSWYQQTPGQGLQFLFEYFSETQRNKGNFPGRFSGRQFSNSRSEMNVSTLELGDSALYLCASSLEGRTGEPFFGEGSRLTVL.

The genes are TRBV29-1 and TRBJ1-1, with 10 bases that match TRBD1. Germline V gives CDR1 SQVTM, CDR2 ANQGSEA. The CDR3 has 14 amino acids. Germline trimming cut 3 bases from V and 3 bases from J; bases unmatched to any gene: 4. The chain's CDR3 is CSVEFGQGDTEAFF. The DNA of the CDR3 is TGCAGCGTTGAGTTTGGACAGGGGGACACTGAAGCTTTCTTT.

This clonotype was counted many times. V gene TRBV10-3 combines with J gene TRBJ1-1, with TRBD1 as a possible D gene (5 bases). V dropped 7 bases and J dropped 4 bases, with 13 bases sitting between them. This CDR3 is 13 amino acids long. CDR1 and CDR2 from the germline V gene are ENHRY and SYGVKD. The CDR3 coding sequence is TGTGCCATCATTGGGGCAGGGCCCACTGAAGCTTTCTTT. Its protein product is CAIIGAGPTEAFF.

This clonotype came up many times. The chain employs TRBV19 and TRBJ1-1; unclear D gene. Germline CDR1 is LNHDA and CDR2 is SQIVND (reference sequence). The CDR3 is 13 amino acids. The ends were cut back, 6 bases at V and 1 base at J, with 9 bases in the middle. Written as DNA, the CDR3 is TGTGCCAGTAGCAGAACAGCGAACACTGAAGCTTTCTTT. It codes for CASSRTANTEAFF. Full variable domain (remainder filled in from reference TRBV19 and TRBJ1-1): DGGITQSPKYLFRKEGQNVTLSCEQNLNHDAMYWYRQDPGQGLRLIYYSQIVNDFQKGDIAEGYSVSREKKESFPLTVTSAQKNPTAFYLCASSRTANTEAFFGQGTRLTVV.